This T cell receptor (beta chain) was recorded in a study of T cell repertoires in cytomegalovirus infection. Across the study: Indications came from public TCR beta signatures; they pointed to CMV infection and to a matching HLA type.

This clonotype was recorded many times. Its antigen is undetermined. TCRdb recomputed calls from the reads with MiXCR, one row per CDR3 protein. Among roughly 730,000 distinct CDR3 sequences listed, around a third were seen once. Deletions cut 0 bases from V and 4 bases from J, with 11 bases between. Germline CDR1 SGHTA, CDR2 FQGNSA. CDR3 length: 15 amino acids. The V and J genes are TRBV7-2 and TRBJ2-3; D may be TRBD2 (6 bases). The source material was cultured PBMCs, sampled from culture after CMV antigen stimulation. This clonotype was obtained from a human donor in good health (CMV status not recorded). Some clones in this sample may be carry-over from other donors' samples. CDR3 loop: CASSLASGLSDTQYF. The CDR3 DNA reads TGTGCCAGCAGCTTAGCGAGCGGGTTATCAGATACGCAGTATTTT.